These T cell receptor beta chains were read from a single sample in a study of T cell responses to AZD1222 COVID-19 vaccine. Here immunoSEQ multiplex PCR was the method, and the copy in TCRdb shows in-frame clones only, minus some. The sample holds 99,000 or so clones, over 80% seen once. The sample was peripheral blood, taken on day 0 of AZD1222 vaccination. Receptors originate from an adult in good health. CDR3s include the opening cysteine and the closing phenylalanine or tryptophan. The D gene is left open where the match is weak. Some rows have no size entry. The others give once, few or many, or a class for an expanded clone.

TRBJ1-5,TRBD1,TRBV18,.,CASSQGTGEQPQHF,TGTGCCAGCTCACAAGGGACAGGGGAACAGCCCCAGCATTTT
TRBJ1-1,.,TRBV6-5,.,CASSYSGGQVTEAFF,TGTGCCAGCAGTTACTCAGGGGGGCAGGTCACTGAAGCTTTCTTT
TRBJ1-1,TRBD1,TRBV18,.,CASSPLGTGGTEAFF,TGTGCCAGCTCACCACTAGGGACAGGGGGCACTGAAGCTTTCTTT
TRBJ1-2,TRBD1,TRBV27,.,CASRLDRGNYGYTF,TGTGCCAGCAGATTAGACAGGGGAAACTATGGCTACACCTTC
TRBJ2-6,.,TRBV2,.,CASSISGANVLTF,TGTGCCAGCAGTATCTCTGGGGCCAACGTCCTGACTTTC
TRBJ2-2,.,TRBV6-4,.,CASRDGDYTGELFF,TGTGCCAGCAGAGACGGGGACTACACCGGGGAGCTGTTTTTT
TRBJ1-4,.,TRBV5-5,.,CASSPRQVPNEKLFF,TGTGCCAGCAGCCCCCGACAGGTGCCTAATGAAAAACTGTTTTTT
TRBJ1-1,.,TRBV29-1,once,CSVESGLGAFF,TGCAGCGTTGAGTCAGGGTTGGGAGCTTTCTTT
TRBJ2-7,TRBD1,TRBV27,.,CASRFRGQSSYEQYF,TGTGCCAGCAGGTTCCGGGGACAGAGCTCCTACGAGCAGTACTTC
TRBJ2-1,.,TRBV24-1,.,CATSETSRLYNEQFF,TGTGCCACCAGTGAGACTAGTAGGTTATACAATGAGCAGTTCTTC
TRBJ1-5,.,TRBV19,.,CASKNERGRQPQHF,TGTGCCAGTAAGAATGAACGGGGGCGACAGCCCCAGCATTTT
TRBJ2-3,.,TRBV19,.,CASTGDSTDTQYF,TGTGCCAGTACTGGGGACAGCACAGATACGCAGTATTTT
TRBJ2-6,TRBD1,TRBV7-9,.,CASSFRGRGSGANVLTF,TGTGCCAGCAGCTTCAGGGGGCGCGGATCTGGGGCCAACGTCCTGACTTTC
TRBJ2-1,.,TRBV5-1,.,CASSLGLGYNEQFF,TGCGCCAGCAGCTTGGGACTGGGATACAATGAGCAGTTCTTC
TRBJ1-1,TRBD1,TRBV28,.,CASRYRQGRHHTEAFF,TGTGCCAGCAGATACCGACAGGGTAGGCATCACACTGAAGCTTTCTTT
TRBJ1-4,.,TRBV3-1/TRBV3-2,.,CASSQPYGSRLFF,TGTGCCAGCAGCCAACCGTATGGATCTCGCCTGTTTTTT
TRBJ2-7,.,TRBV12-2,.,CASRLGGLAVPYEQYF,TGTGCAAGTCGCTTAGGGGGACTAGCGGTCCCCTACGAGCAGTACTTC
TRBJ1-3,.,TRBV28,few,CASGAVGNTIYF,TGTGCCAGCGGTGCCGTGGGAAACACCATATATTTT
TRBJ2-7,.,TRBV11-3,once,CASSPGGGSYEQYF,TGTGCCAGCAGCCCCGGAGGAGGTTCCTACGAGCAGTACTTC
TRBJ2-5,.,TRBV18,.,CASSPAGETQYF,TGTGCCAGCTCGCCAGCGGGAGAGACCCAGTACTTC
TRBJ2-7,.,TRBV7-2,.,CASSSRYEQYF,TGTGCCAGCAGCTCCCGGTACGAGCAGTACTTC